Reported below is one T cell receptor (beta chain). The antigen is not known. The data were taken from a study of OX40 agonist ivuxolimab in advanced cancers. Across the study: Patients in the trial were receiving intravenous ivuxolimab every 2 weeks, at doses of 0.01 to 10 mg/kg. Enrollees could have had prior anti-PD-1, anti-PD-L1 or anti-CTLA-4 therapy, which more than 30% had received. Notes on the study in general: With doses of 0.1-3.0 mg/kg, partial responders showed among the lowest clonal expansion. Normalized T-cell clonal expansion was also low in a subset of nonresponders.

Using immunoSEQ multiplex PCR, the repertoire was profiled, and TCRdb retains in-frame clones only, with some absent. The data show 55,000 or so clones, 86% seen once. Germline lookup yields CDR1 KGHSH and CDR2 LQKENI. Trimming took off 3 bases at V and 3 bases at J, with 12 bases between the two ends. This CDR3 has 14 residues. Source: CD4+ or CD8+ T cells sorted from blood, taken in a trial of the OX40 agonist ivuxolimab. The V and J genes are TRBV18 and TRBJ2-7, with unresolved D. The clonotype comes from an adult with an advanced solid tumor such as melanoma, head and neck, liver or kidney cancer. CDR3 nucleotides: TGTGCCAGCTCACCCCTAGGAGAAAACTACGAGCAGTACTTC. Amino acids: CASSPLGENYEQYF.